The 10 T cell receptor beta chains listed next were all sequenced from one sample in a study of shared clonotypes between healthy human individuals (dated by TCRdb to the early 2020s). The library came from the immunoSEQ multiplex PCR assay. As stored in TCRdb, this immuneACCESS dataset retains in-frame rearrangements with V and J assigned. A fraction of the clones does not appear; measured against another copy, unresolved V genes explain less than half of the discrepancy, and the remainder lacks a known reason. Present in this sample are around 500,000 clones, around 79% of which were seen just once. The leading ten clones occupy less than 15% of the sample. Sample: PBMCs. The receptor source for this set is a woman aged 40 to 50 in good health. Some clones in this sample may be carry-over from other donors' samples.

The chain couples TRBV10-1 to TRBJ2-3, with D possibly matching TRBD1 (5 bases). The CDR3 length is 16 residues. The V gene lost 7 bases and the J gene lost 0 bases, with 17 bases spanning the gap. Germline V CDR1 and CDR2: WNHNN, SYGVQD (reference sequence). CDR3 bases: TGCGCCAGCATATTCTTCAGGACATGCAGCACAGATACGCAGTATTTT. This codes for CASIFFRTCSTDTQYF.

The chain recombines TRBV6-1 with TRBJ1-2; 8 positions agree with TRBD1. CDR1 and CDR2 (germline): MNHNS, SASEGT. The CDR3 totals 14 residues. V lost 2 bases, J lost 4 bases, and 3 bases stayed unmatched. In DNA form, the CDR3 reads TGTGCCAGCAGTGAACAGGGGGCGGGCTATGGCTACACCTTC. Amino acid sequence: CASSEQGAGYGYTF.

This chain uses TRBV28 with TRBJ2-2; 7 bases are shared with TRBD1. CDR1 is MDHEN, CDR2 SYDVKM, per germline. The CDR3 runs to 16 residues. Trimming removed 2 bases from V and 4 bases from J; junction bases left unmatched: 7. The CDR3 coding sequence is TGTGCCAGCAGTTTAGACCCAGGGGGTAGCACCGGGGAGCTGTTTTTT. It is translated as CASSLDPGGSTGELFF.

This clone occurred once. This chain connects TRBV13 to TRBJ2-7; TRBD2 matches at 11 bases. The J segment lost 12 bases and the V segment lost 5 bases, leaving 18 bases of the junction unmatched. The CDR3 has 16 amino acids. CDR1 is PRHDT and CDR2 is FYEKMQ in the germline V gene (reference sequence). The chain's CDR3 is CASSQTGFSGRASMYF. In DNA, the CDR3 is TGTGCCAGCAGCCAAACGGGTTTTAGCGGGAGGGCCTCTATGTACTTC.

The table lists this clone with a few counts. This chain joins TRBV15 and TRBJ1-4, with D possibly being TRBD1 (6 bases). Trimming removed 0 bases at V and 3 bases at J, with 14 bases between. Germline V gene data show CDR1 as LNHNV and CDR2 as YYDKDF (reference sequence). The CDR3 is 17 residues long. CDR3 in DNA: TGTGCCACCAGCAGAGACGCCCGGACAGACTCTAATGAAAAACTGTTTTTT. Protein: CATSRDARTDSNEKLFF. Based on the CDR3 plus reference TRBV15 and TRBJ1-4, the full variable domain is DAMVIQNPRYQVTQFGKPVTLSCSQTLNHNVMYWYQQKSSQAPKLLFHYYDKDFNNEADTPDNFQSRRPNTSFCFLDIRSPGLGDTAMYLCATSRDARTDSNEKLFFGSGTQLSVL.

This chain joins TRBV6-6 and TRBJ1-6, with TRBD1 as a possible D gene (6 bases). CDR1 MNHNY and CDR2 SVGAGI come from the germline V gene (reference sequence). The CDR3 contains 13 residues. V gave up 0 bases and J gave up 14 bases, with 11 bases separating them. The CDR3, as DNA: TGTGCCAGCAGTTACTCGCAACAGGGCGCCCTCCACTTT. This codes for CASSYSQQGALHF.

The chain recombines TRBV7-9 with TRBJ2-1; D ambiguous. Germline CDR1 is SEHNR and CDR2 is FQNEAQ (reference sequence). CDR3 length: 13 residues. The V and J ends lost 0 bases and 3 bases respectively, with 3 bases between them. The CDR3 loop reads CASSLADYNEQFF. As DNA, the CDR3 is TGTGCCAGCAGCTTAGCGGACTACAATGAGCAGTTCTTC.

CDR3 protein: CASSLGGGELFF. Written as DNA, the CDR3 is TGTGCCAGCAGCTTGGGTGGAGGGGAGCTGTTTTTT. V gene TRBV5-5 combines with J gene TRBJ2-2; no clear D. Germline V gene lookup returns CDR1 SGHKS and CDR2 YYEKEE (reference sequence). V was pared by 0 bases and J by 8 bases, with 5 bases between. This CDR3 has 12 amino acids.

The V and J genes are TRBV4-1 and TRBJ1-2; a possible D gene is TRBD1 (5 bases). V was cut by 2 bases and J by 4 bases, with 14 bases left in between. The CDR3 is 15 residues long. Germline CDR1 MGHRA, CDR2 YSYEKL. CDR3 protein: CASSQYTRVFYGYTF. The CDR3 DNA is TGCGCCAGCAGCCAATACACCAGGGTTTTCTATGGCTACACCTTC.

The genes are TRBV6-5 and TRBJ1-4; D may be TRBD1 (5 bases). CDR1 is MNHEY and CDR2 is SVGAGI in the germline V gene. The CDR3 spans 14 residues. The V gene lost 4 bases and the J gene lost 3 bases, with 9 bases spanning the gap. CDR3 residues: CASSLDRPNEKLFF. CDR3 sequence (DNA): TGTGCCAGCAGTTTAGACAGACCTAATGAAAAACTGTTTTTT.